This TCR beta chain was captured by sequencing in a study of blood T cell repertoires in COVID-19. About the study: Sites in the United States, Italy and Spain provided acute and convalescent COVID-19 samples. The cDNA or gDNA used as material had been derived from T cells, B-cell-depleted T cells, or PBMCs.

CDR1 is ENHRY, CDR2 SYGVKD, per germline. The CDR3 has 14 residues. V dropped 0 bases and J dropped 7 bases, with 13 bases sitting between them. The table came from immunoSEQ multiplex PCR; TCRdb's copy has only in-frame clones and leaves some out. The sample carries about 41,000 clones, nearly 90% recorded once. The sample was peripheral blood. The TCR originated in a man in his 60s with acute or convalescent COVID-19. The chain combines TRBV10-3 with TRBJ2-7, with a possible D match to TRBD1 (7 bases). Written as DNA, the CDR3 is TGTGCCATCAGTGAGTCGGAGGGGGCCAGGGAGCAGTACTTC. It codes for CAISESEGAREQYF.